This entry lists 9 T cell receptor beta chains sequenced from one sample in a study of blood T cells in healthy people across ages (dated by TCRdb to about 2015). Libraries were prepared through 5' RACE. Sequencing relied on an Illumina HiSeq 2500. A second about 7 to 11 cycle PCR used a sample-barcoded 5' primer and a J-beta primer mix. The raw public data were reprocessed by TCRdb itself: fastp quality trimming at Q25, MiXCR clonotype calling, in-frame beta chains only. Rows are combined by CDR3 protein, so each entry shows the most common genes and DNA. In all, the sample holds roughly 700,000 distinct CDR3 sequences, and roughly 49% of those were seen once. About a third of the sample comes from the top ten. Material for sequencing was blood. These receptor sequences come from an older woman in good health.

This clonotype appeared a few times. The chain recombines TRBV7-2 with TRBJ2-2, with D unclear. V was clipped by 1 base and J by 0 bases, with 9 bases between them. The CDR3 has 16 amino acids. Germline assignment: CDR1 SGHTA and CDR2 FQGNSA. The CDR3 DNA follows: TGTGCCAGCAGCTTAGGGGTAGTATCGAACACCGGGGAGCTGTTTTTT. Amino acid sequence: CASSLGVVSNTGELFF.

Concerning this clonotype: Without the conserved terminal phenylalanine or tryptophan, this CDR3 likely stems from a read error. This chain joins TRBV10-3 and TRBJ2-1, with 9 bases aligning to TRBD1. This CDR3 region has 13 residues. Germline V gene lookup returns CDR1 ENHRY and CDR2 SYGVKD. Trimming at V came to 11 bases and at J to 3 bases, leaving 5 bases not matched to a gene. Here the CDR3 DNA reads TGTGCCGTACAGGGGGCTGGCTACAATGAGCAGTTCTTA. Translated: CAVQGAGYNEQFL.

The V gene is TRBV9, the J gene TRBJ2-3, with 9 bases that match TRBD1. This CDR3 has 15 residues. Germline V lookup: CDR1 SGDLS, CDR2 YYNGEE. The V and J ends lost 2 bases and 4 bases, in that order; junction bases with no gene match: 5. CDR3 in amino acids: CASSVLGQGPDTQYF. CDR3 nucleotides: TGTGCCAGCAGCGTCCTCGGACAGGGGCCAGATACGCAGTATTTT.

The rearrangement joins TRBV20-1 to TRBJ2-3; the D gene is possibly TRBD2 (6 bases). There are 14 residues in the CDR3. Germline V gene data show CDR1 as DFQATT and CDR2 as SNEGSKA (reference sequence). V dropped 3 bases and J dropped 0 bases, with 10 bases sitting between them. In DNA form, the CDR3 reads TGCAGTGCTAGGGACTACTCTAGCACAGATACGCAGTATTTT. Its translation: CSARDYSSTDTQYF.

This clonotype was detected only once. A read error may be the cause here, since a much bigger clone is one base away. The chain is built from TRBV6-5 and TRBJ2-1; TRBD2 aligns across 10 bases. The CDR3 extends over 17 amino acids. In germline, CDR1 is MNHEY, CDR2 SVGAGI. The CDR3 coding sequence is TGTGCCAGCAGTTACGCTAGCGGGAGCGGGAGGTGGAATGAGCGGTTCTTC. Translating gives CASSYASGSGRWNERFF.

V and J are TRBV27 and TRBJ2-4, with D possibly matching TRBD2 (7 bases). V was clipped by 4 bases and J by 9 bases, with 13 bases between them. This CDR3 region has 13 residues. Germline loops: CDR1 MNHEY, CDR2 SMNVEV (reference sequence). The CDR3 protein is CASSSGLGGIQYF. In DNA form, the CDR3 reads TGTGCCAGCAGTTCTGGACTAGGGGGCATTCAGTACTTC.

The chain combines TRBV20-1 with TRBJ1-2; D is possibly TRBD1 (6 bases). Germline lookup yields CDR1 DFQATT and CDR2 SNEGSKA (reference sequence). This CDR3 region has 14 residues. Trimming removed 0 bases at V and 2 bases at J, with 10 bases between. The CDR3 DNA reads TGCAGTGCTAGAGATTGGGGGGGCAACTATGGCTACACCTTC. It encodes CSARDWGGNYGYTF.

The chain couples TRBV6-2 or TRBV6-3 to TRBJ2-5, with D tentatively TRBD1 (6 bases). Germline V gene sequence: CDR1 MNHEY, CDR2 SVGEGT. V was pared by 5 bases and J by 6 bases, with 16 bases between. There are 14 residues in the CDR3. In nucleotides, the CDR3 is TGTGCCAGCAGTAGGGGGAACTTTTTGAAGACCCAGTACTTC. This codes for CASSRGNFLKTQYF.

This clonotype came up a few times. The rearrangement uses TRBV7-2 and TRBJ2-1, with unresolved D. Germline V gene lookup returns CDR1 SGHTA and CDR2 FQGNSA. V was trimmed by 6 bases and J by 7 bases, leaving 13 bases between them. This CDR3 has 13 amino acids. In nucleotides, the CDR3 is TGTGCCAGCAGTTGGCAAGTAAGGAATGAGCAGTTCTTC. Its protein is CASSWQVRNEQFF.